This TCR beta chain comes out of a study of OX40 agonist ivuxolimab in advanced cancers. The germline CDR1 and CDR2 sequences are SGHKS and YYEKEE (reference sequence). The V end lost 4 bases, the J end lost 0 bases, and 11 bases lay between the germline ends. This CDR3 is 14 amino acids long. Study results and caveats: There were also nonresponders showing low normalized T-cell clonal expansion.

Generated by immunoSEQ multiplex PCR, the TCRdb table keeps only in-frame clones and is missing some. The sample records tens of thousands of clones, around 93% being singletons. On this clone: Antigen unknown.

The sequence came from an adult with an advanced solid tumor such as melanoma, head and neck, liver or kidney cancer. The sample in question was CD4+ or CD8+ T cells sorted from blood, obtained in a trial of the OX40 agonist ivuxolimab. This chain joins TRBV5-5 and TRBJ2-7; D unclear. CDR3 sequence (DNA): TGTGCCAGCAGCCCCCTCGGCTACTCCTACGAGCAGTACTTC. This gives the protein CASSPLGYSYEQYF. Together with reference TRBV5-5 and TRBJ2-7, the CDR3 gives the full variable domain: DAGVTQSPTHLIKTRGQQVTLRCSPISGHKSVSWYQQVLGQGPQFIFQYYEKEERGRGNFPDRFSARQFPNYSSELNVNALLLGDSALYLCASSPLGYSYEQYFGPGTRLTVT.